The 16 T cell receptor beta chains in this list originate from one sample, sequenced in a study of post-analysis software for immune sequencing data. Their specific antigens are unknown. Unique molecular identifiers were carried by the TCR beta cDNA libraries. TCRdb passed the PCR reads through MiXCR, listing each CDR3 protein once. Of 450,000 or so distinct CDR3 sequences in the sample, less than 45% were seen once. Whole-study results and caveats: TRBV segments more frequent in patients than in controls numbered roughly 5 and included TRBV5-6, TRBV5-1 and TRBV20-1.

Sequences were obtained from blood. The receptor set was obtained from a girl between 5 and 17 years old with multiple sclerosis.

CDR3 protein: CAIRVTGPETQYF. In DNA form, the CDR3 reads TGTGCCATCAGGGTGACAGGGCCCGAGACCCAGTACTTC. This sequence joins TRBV10-3 and TRBJ2-7; 7 nucleotides match TRBD1. The J call is in doubt because the DNA end fits TRBJ2-5 better. Germline V gene lookup returns CDR1 ENHRY and CDR2 SYGVKD. The length of the CDR3 is 13 residues.

As to this clonotype: A junction end diverges from the germline sequence, so it may reflect a read error. The chain recombines TRBV4-2 with TRBJ2-5; 9 bases agree with TRBD2. The CDR3 spans 18 residues. Germline V lookup: CDR1 LGHNA, CDR2 YNFKEQ. The CDR3 here is CSSSQGVAGDRWQETQYF. In DNA, the CDR3 is TGTTCCAGCAGCCAAGGAGTAGCGGGAGATAGATGGCAAGAGACCCAGTACTTC.

This chain links TRBV9 with TRBJ2-7, with 7 positions matching TRBD1. This CDR3 comprises 14 residues. Germline CDR1 and CDR2: SGDLS and YYNGEE. Trimming at V came to 3 bases and at J to 2 bases, leaving 5 bases not matched to a gene. CDR3: CASSATGAAYEQYF. The CDR3 DNA follows: TGTGCCAGCAGCGCCACAGGGGCGGCCTACGAGCAGTACTTC.

This clonotype showed up just a few times. The chain carries TRBV29-1 and TRBJ1-2; perhaps TRBD1 as D (5 bases). Germline loops: CDR1 SQVTM, CDR2 ANQGSEA. The CDR3 consists of 14 residues. Trimming left V 6 bases short and J 4 bases short, with 18 bases between. The CDR3 reads CSVANKLTAYGYTF. CDR3 bases: TGCAGCGTGGCTAATAAACTGACAGCCTATGGCTACACCTTC.

V is TRBV7-3 and J is TRBJ2-5, with 10 bases identical to TRBD2. Judging by the DNA end, TRBJ2-7 fits better; the J call may be wrong. This CDR3 is built from 15 residues. Germline assignment: CDR1 SGHTA and CDR2 FQGTGA. The CDR3 nucleotides read TGTGCCAGCAGCCAGACCCCTAGCGGGAGTCTCGAGCAGTACTTC. Its protein is CASSQTPSGSLEQYF.

The chain employs TRBV2 and TRBJ2-1; tentative D call: TRBD1 (5 bases). Germline CDR1 and CDR2: SNHLY and FYNNEI. Trimming shortened V by 5 bases and J by 5 bases, and 16 bases separated the two germline ends. This CDR3 has 15 residues. This CDR3 is CASSFDSPGHNEQFF. Written as DNA, the CDR3 is TGTGCCAGCAGTTTTGATAGTCCAGGGCACAATGAGCAGTTCTTC.

The J gene is TRBJ2-7, the V gene TRBV7-9; 10 nucleotides match TRBD1. The CDR3 length is 14 residues. CDR1 and CDR2 from the germline V gene are SEHNR and FQNEAQ (reference sequence). V lost 5 bases and J lost 4; bases outside the gene matches: 5. CDR3: CASSEGQGIYEQYF. DNA for the CDR3: TGTGCCAGCAGCGAGGGACAGGGGATTTACGAGCAGTACTTC.

The CDR3 DNA reads as TGTGCCAGCAGTCGACAGGGGAGCACAGATACGCAGTATTTT. Translating gives CASSRQGSTDTQYF. This sequence joins TRBV12-3 or TRBV12-4 and TRBJ2-3, with TRBD1 matching 8 bases. The CDR3 runs to 14 residues. J was trimmed by 0 bases and V by 5 bases; bases with no gene match: 1.

The chain's CDR3 is CATRETSTDTQYF. Written as DNA, the CDR3 is TGTGCCACTCGGGAGACTAGCACAGATACGCAGTATTTT. The chain is built from TRBV24-1 and TRBJ2-3; possible D gene TRBD2, 6 bases. From germline, CDR1 is KGHDR and CDR2 SFDVKD. Trimming left V 10 bases short and J 0 bases short, with 10 bases between. The CDR3 contains 13 residues.

The chain recombines TRBV4-1 with TRBJ1-2; tentative D call: TRBD1 (5 bases). The CDR3 spans 15 residues. Germline V gene lookup returns CDR1 MGHRA and CDR2 YSYEKL. Deletions cut 1 base from V and 3 bases from J, with 12 bases between. The chain's CDR3 is CASSQVDSDDYGYTF. The CDR3, as DNA: TGCGCCAGCAGCCAAGTCGACAGCGACGACTATGGCTACACCTTC.

Only a few counts were recorded for this clonotype. The chain recombines TRBV20-1 with TRBJ2-5; D gene uncertain. The CDR3 is made up of 13 amino acids. Germline assignment: CDR1 DFQATT and CDR2 SNEGSKA (reference sequence). Trimming took off 1 base at V and 0 bases at J, with 6 bases between the two ends. CDR3 region: CSARVTDQETQYF. The CDR3 nucleotides read TGCAGTGCTAGAGTGACGGACCAAGAGACCCAGTACTTC.

The chain combines TRBV24-1 with TRBJ2-1; D not certain. Trimming cost V 4 bases and J 6 bases, with 21 bases left between them. The CDR3 loop spans 17 amino acids. Per germline, CDR1 KGHDR and CDR2 SFDVKD. CDR3 nucleotide sequence: TGTGCCACCAGTGACGGACCATCGCTAAGTGGTATCAATGAGCAGTTCTTC. Protein: CATSDGPSLSGINEQFF.

The rearrangement links TRBV5-1 to TRBJ2-3; tentatively, D is TRBD1 (6 bases). CDR1 SGHRS and CDR2 YFSETQ come from the germline V gene. The CDR3 extends over 13 amino acids. V gave up 0 bases and J gave up 11 bases, with 13 bases separating them. The CDR3 region is CASSLAEGERQYF. The CDR3 bases are TGCGCCAGCAGCTTGGCCGAGGGGGAGAGGCAGTATTTT.

The V gene is TRBV4-1, the J gene TRBJ2-1, with a weak D call TRBD1 (5 bases). This CDR3 spans 16 amino acids. CDR1 and CDR2 (germline): MGHRA, YSYEKL. V was trimmed by 0 bases and J by 6 bases, leaving 15 bases between them. The CDR3 nucleotides read TGCGCCAGCAGCCAAGAGGGGTTAGCCAGGGTCAATGAGCAGTTCTTC. This codes for CASSQEGLARVNEQFF.

This clonotype was counted only a few times. V usage is TRBV7-9 and J usage is TRBJ1-2, with TRBD1 matching 7 bases. The germline V gene encodes CDR1 SEHNR and CDR2 FQNEAQ (reference sequence). V shed 5 bases and J 4 bases; nucleotides not matched to a gene: 10. The CDR3 covers 15 residues. The CDR3 nucleotides read TGTGCCAGCAGCATCCTATCGACAGGGCTCTATGGCTACACCTTC. Translating it yields CASSILSTGLYGYTF.

The V and J genes are TRBV28 and TRBJ1-5, with D tentatively TRBD1 (5 bases). V dropped 1 base and J dropped 2 bases, with 12 bases sitting between them. The CDR3 totals 16 residues. Looked up from germline, CDR1 is MDHEN and CDR2 is SYDVKM. The CDR3 region has the DNA TGTGCCAGCAGTTTATTCCCTGAAGGGGGCAATCAGCCCCAGCATTTT. Translating gives CASSLFPEGGNQPQHF.